This is a list of T cell receptor beta chains from one sample in a study of shared clonotypes between healthy human individuals. Sequencing was performed with immunoSEQ multiplex PCR; in TCRdb, only in-frame clones are kept and a portion is missing. The sample comprises over 2,000,000 clones, 85% to 95% of which are singletons, and around 1.7% rests with the top ten. The sequencing sample was made of naive CD8+ T cells from PBMCs. The receptors come from a man aged 18 to 30 in good health. Some clones in this sample may be carry-over from other donors' samples. CDR3s include the opening cysteine and the closing phenylalanine or tryptophan. The order of the fields is J gene, CDR3 length, V gene, D gene, clone size, CDR3 protein, CDR3 DNA. A D gene is named only where the DNA matches it firmly. Part of the rows lack a size; the others show once, few, many or a class for expanded clones.

j_call: TRBJ2-3; cdr3_length: 17; v_call: TRBV28; d_call: TRBD2; clone_size: .; cdr3_aa: CASSGDSGRDGTDTQYF; cdr3_nt: TGTGCCAGCAGTGGGGATAGCGGGAGAGACGGCACAGATACGCAGTATTTT
j_call: TRBJ2-3; cdr3_length: 13; v_call: TRBV15; d_call: .; clone_size: .; cdr3_aa: CATSLKIGDTQYF; cdr3_nt: TGTGCCACCAGCCTCAAGATAGGGGATACGCAGTATTTT
j_call: TRBJ2-4; cdr3_length: 14; v_call: TRBV5-1; d_call: TRBD1; clone_size: once; cdr3_aa: CASSPDRGATIQYF; cdr3_nt: TGCGCCAGCAGCCCGGACAGGGGTGCGACCATTCAGTACTTC
j_call: TRBJ1-2; cdr3_length: 14; v_call: TRBV11-2; d_call: TRBD1; clone_size: few; cdr3_aa: CASSSDRANYGYTF; cdr3_nt: TGTGCCAGCAGCTCGGACAGGGCCAACTATGGCTACACCTTC
j_call: TRBJ2-7; cdr3_length: 17; v_call: TRBV11-2; d_call: TRBD1; clone_size: .; cdr3_aa: CASSPRGQGTSSYEQYF; cdr3_nt: TGTGCCAGCAGCCCACGAGGACAGGGGACTTCCTCCTACGAGCAGTACTTC
j_call: TRBJ1-1; cdr3_length: 16; v_call: TRBV7-9; d_call: TRBD1; clone_size: .; cdr3_aa: CASSYQTGQENTEAFF; cdr3_nt: TGTGCCAGCAGCTATCAAACCGGACAGGAGAACACTGAAGCTTTCTTT
j_call: TRBJ2-5; cdr3_length: 17; v_call: TRBV28; d_call: TRBD2; clone_size: .; cdr3_aa: CASSVTSGRWEEETQYF; cdr3_nt: TGTGCCAGCAGTGTGACTAGCGGGAGGTGGGAAGAAGAGACCCAGTACTTC
j_call: TRBJ2-1; cdr3_length: 16; v_call: TRBV7-9; d_call: TRBD2; clone_size: once; cdr3_aa: CASSFPGLAGSNEQFF; cdr3_nt: TGTGCCAGCAGCTTTCCGGGACTAGCGGGATCCAATGAGCAGTTCTTC
j_call: TRBJ1-2; cdr3_length: 13; v_call: TRBV28; d_call: .; clone_size: .; cdr3_aa: CASSSGFGYGYTF; cdr3_nt: TGTGCCAGCAGTTCCGGATTCGGCTATGGCTACACCTTC
j_call: TRBJ2-3; cdr3_length: 16; v_call: TRBV5-1; d_call: TRBD2; clone_size: .; cdr3_aa: CASSLVGGRAADTQYF; cdr3_nt: TGCGCCAGCAGCTTGGTCGGCGGGAGGGCCGCAGATACGCAGTATTTT
j_call: TRBJ1-1; cdr3_length: 13; v_call: TRBV9; d_call: .; clone_size: .; cdr3_aa: CASSSRGNTEAFF; cdr3_nt: TGTGCCAGCAGCTCGCGGGGGAACACTGAAGCTTTCTTT
j_call: TRBJ2-7; cdr3_length: 15; v_call: TRBV11-2; d_call: TRBD1; clone_size: .; cdr3_aa: CASSSDRGLSYEQYF; cdr3_nt: TGTGCCAGCAGCTCGGACAGGGGGCTATCCTACGAGCAGTACTTC
j_call: TRBJ1-2; cdr3_length: 15; v_call: TRBV5-1; d_call: .; clone_size: once; cdr3_aa: CASSLAQGSHYGYTF; cdr3_nt: TGCGCCAGCAGCTTGGCACAGGGAAGTCACTATGGCTACACCTTC
j_call: TRBJ2-1; cdr3_length: 13; v_call: TRBV4-1; d_call: .; clone_size: .; cdr3_aa: CASSVNLESEQFF; cdr3_nt: TGCGCCAGCAGCGTCAACTTGGAGTCGGAACAGTTCTTC
j_call: TRBJ2-6; cdr3_length: 18; v_call: TRBV27; d_call: .; clone_size: once; cdr3_aa: CASSSTGRRDSGANVLTF; cdr3_nt: TGTGCCAGCAGTTCAACCGGAAGAAGGGACTCTGGGGCCAACGTCCTGACTTTC
j_call: TRBJ2-3; cdr3_length: 13; v_call: TRBV5-1; d_call: .; clone_size: .; cdr3_aa: CASSLVGTDTQYF; cdr3_nt: TGCGCCAGCAGCCTAGTAGGCACAGATACGCAGTATTTT
j_call: TRBJ1-5; cdr3_length: 14; v_call: TRBV28; d_call: TRBD1; clone_size: few; cdr3_aa: CASSLRQGDQPQHF; cdr3_nt: TGTGCCAGCAGTTTAAGGCAGGGGGATCAGCCCCAGCATTTT
j_call: TRBJ1-4; cdr3_length: 14; v_call: TRBV9; d_call: TRBD1; clone_size: .; cdr3_aa: CASSVGQGQEKLFF; cdr3_nt: TGTGCCAGCAGCGTCGGACAGGGTCAGGAAAAACTGTTTTTT
j_call: TRBJ2-5; cdr3_length: 15; v_call: TRBV7-7; d_call: .; clone_size: once; cdr3_aa: CASSPGPLSGETQYF; cdr3_nt: TGTGCCAGCAGCCCCGGGCCCTTAAGCGGGGAGACCCAGTACTTC
j_call: TRBJ2-2; cdr3_length: 15; v_call: TRBV6-5; d_call: .; clone_size: .; cdr3_aa: CASSYVAAGTGELFF; cdr3_nt: TGTGCCAGCAGTTACGTCGCTGCGGGCACCGGGGAGCTGTTTTTT
j_call: TRBJ1-1; cdr3_length: 14; v_call: TRBV7-9; d_call: .; clone_size: .; cdr3_aa: CASSLAPTGTEAFF; cdr3_nt: TGTGCCAGCAGCTTAGCTCCGACTGGCACTGAAGCTTTCTTT
j_call: TRBJ2-2; cdr3_length: 17; v_call: TRBV7-9; d_call: TRBD2; clone_size: .; cdr3_aa: CASSSTVAGGPTGELFF; cdr3_nt: TGTGCCAGCAGCTCGACTGTAGCGGGAGGGCCCACCGGGGAGCTGTTTTTT
j_call: TRBJ2-7; cdr3_length: 15; v_call: TRBV6-5; d_call: TRBD1; clone_size: .; cdr3_aa: CASSYTGQGDYEQYF; cdr3_nt: TGTGCCAGCAGTTACACGGGACAGGGAGACTACGAGCAGTACTTC
j_call: TRBJ2-3; cdr3_length: 15; v_call: TRBV9; d_call: .; clone_size: .; cdr3_aa: CASSGRFAGRDTQYF; cdr3_nt: TGTGCCAGCAGCGGGCGCTTCGCTGGGAGAGATACGCAGTATTTT
j_call: TRBJ2-1; cdr3_length: 15; v_call: TRBV5-8; d_call: TRBD2; clone_size: .; cdr3_aa: CASSLTSGPYNEQFF; cdr3_nt: TGTGCCAGCAGCCTTACTAGCGGCCCATACAATGAGCAGTTCTTC
j_call: TRBJ2-1; cdr3_length: 12; v_call: TRBV19; d_call: .; clone_size: .; cdr3_aa: CASSIFRDEQFF; cdr3_nt: TGTGCCAGTAGTATCTTCAGGGATGAGCAGTTCTTC
j_call: TRBJ2-7; cdr3_length: 15; v_call: TRBV9; d_call: TRBD2; clone_size: once; cdr3_aa: CASSAFGSGNYEQYF; cdr3_nt: TGTGCCAGCAGCGCTTTCGGTAGCGGGAACTACGAGCAGTACTTC
j_call: TRBJ1-3; cdr3_length: 19; v_call: TRBV6-4; d_call: .; clone_size: .; cdr3_aa: CASKIPHCDGLTGGNTIYF; cdr3_nt: TGTGCCAGCAAGATCCCCCACTGTGACGGACTTACAGGGGGAAACACCATATATTTT
j_call: TRBJ2-7; cdr3_length: 13; v_call: TRBV27; d_call: TRBD2; clone_size: .; cdr3_aa: CASSFLAGGEQYF; cdr3_nt: TGTGCCAGCAGTTTCCTAGCGGGAGGCGAGCAGTACTTC
j_call: TRBJ2-7; cdr3_length: 15; v_call: TRBV28; d_call: TRBD2; clone_size: .; cdr3_aa: CASSFGLAGDYEQYF; cdr3_nt: TGTGCCAGCAGTTTCGGGCTAGCGGGGGACTACGAGCAGTACTTC
j_call: TRBJ1-5; cdr3_length: 13; v_call: TRBV27; d_call: .; clone_size: few; cdr3_aa: CASSPTSNQPQHF; cdr3_nt: TGTGCCAGCAGTCCAACAAGCAATCAGCCCCAGCATTTT
j_call: TRBJ2-7; cdr3_length: 15; v_call: TRBV9; d_call: TRBD1; clone_size: .; cdr3_aa: CASSVGTGGLNEQYF; cdr3_nt: TGTGCCAGCAGCGTGGGGACAGGGGGCCTCAACGAGCAGTACTTC
j_call: TRBJ1-1; cdr3_length: 16; v_call: TRBV4-3; d_call: .; clone_size: .; cdr3_aa: CASSQGGGRRDTEAFF; cdr3_nt: TGCGCCAGCAGCCAAGGGGGGGGCCGGAGGGACACTGAAGCTTTCTTT
j_call: TRBJ2-2; cdr3_length: 13; v_call: TRBV10-2; d_call: TRBD1; clone_size: few; cdr3_aa: CASTGQGRGELFF; cdr3_nt: TGCGCCAGCACTGGACAGGGGAGGGGGGAGCTGTTTTTT
j_call: TRBJ2-1; cdr3_length: 16; v_call: TRBV4-1; d_call: .; clone_size: .; cdr3_aa: CASSQGSSGVLYEQFF; cdr3_nt: TGCGCCAGCAGCCAAGGTTCATCTGGAGTACTCTATGAGCAGTTCTTC
j_call: TRBJ1-2; cdr3_length: 15; v_call: TRBV6-5; d_call: TRBD1; clone_size: .; cdr3_aa: CASSYLTGAPYGYTF; cdr3_nt: TGTGCCAGCAGTTACCTAACAGGGGCCCCATATGGCTACACCTTC
j_call: TRBJ1-2; cdr3_length: 13; v_call: TRBV6-5; d_call: .; clone_size: .; cdr3_aa: CASSYGVGYGYTF; cdr3_nt: TGTGCCAGCAGTTACGGGGTGGGTTATGGCTACACCTTC
j_call: TRBJ2-2; cdr3_length: 11; v_call: TRBV11-2; d_call: .; clone_size: .; cdr3_aa: CASSPPGELFF; cdr3_nt: TGTGCCAGCAGCCCACCCGGGGAGCTGTTTTTT
j_call: TRBJ2-7; cdr3_length: 15; v_call: TRBV13; d_call: TRBD2; clone_size: .; cdr3_aa: CASSFGRRTSYEQYF; cdr3_nt: TGTGCCAGCAGCTTCGGGAGGAGGACCTCCTACGAGCAGTACTTC
j_call: TRBJ1-3; cdr3_length: 13; v_call: TRBV7-9; d_call: .; clone_size: few; cdr3_aa: CASSSFLRGTIYF; cdr3_nt: TGTGCCAGCAGCTCTTTTCTCCGGGGCACCATATATTTT
j_call: TRBJ1-1; cdr3_length: 18; v_call: TRBV19; d_call: .; clone_size: .; cdr3_aa: CASSIDFVGLGQIHEAFF; cdr3_nt: TGTGCCAGTAGTATAGATTTTGTCGGGTTGGGCCAAATCCATGAAGCTTTCTTT
j_call: TRBJ2-3; cdr3_length: 13; v_call: TRBV29-1; d_call: .; clone_size: .; cdr3_aa: CSVEGRKVPGWYF; cdr3_nt: TGCAGCGTTGAAGGGAGAAAAGTACCGGGCTGGTATTTT
j_call: TRBJ2-7; cdr3_length: 17; v_call: TRBV18; d_call: .; clone_size: .; cdr3_aa: CASSPPWGEGTFYEQYF; cdr3_nt: TGTGCCAGCTCACCACCTTGGGGAGAGGGAACTTTCTACGAGCAGTACTTC
j_call: TRBJ1-4; cdr3_length: 15; v_call: TRBV27; d_call: TRBD1; clone_size: .; cdr3_aa: CASSPSTGAGEKLFF; cdr3_nt: TGTGCCAGCAGTCCTTCGACAGGGGCCGGCGAAAAACTGTTTTTT
j_call: TRBJ1-5; cdr3_length: 18; v_call: TRBV11-2; d_call: .; clone_size: .; cdr3_aa: CASSQNSGHQKGNQPQHF; cdr3_nt: TGTGCCAGCAGCCAAAATTCCGGGCATCAGAAGGGCAATCAGCCCCAGCATTTT
j_call: TRBJ1-3; cdr3_length: 15; v_call: TRBV4-1; d_call: .; clone_size: .; cdr3_aa: CASSQVGQGSDTIYF; cdr3_nt: TGCGCCAGCAGCCAAGTCGGTCAGGGTTCGGACACCATATATTTT
j_call: TRBJ1-1; cdr3_length: 12; v_call: TRBV6-5; d_call: .; clone_size: .; cdr3_aa: CASSYGGREAFF; cdr3_nt: TGTGCCAGCAGTTACGGGGGGAGGGAAGCTTTCTTT
j_call: TRBJ2-3; cdr3_length: 10; v_call: TRBV25-1; d_call: .; clone_size: .; cdr3_aa: CASKSDTQYF; cdr3_nt: TGTGCCAGCAAGTCAGATACGCAGTATTTT
j_call: TRBJ2-7; cdr3_length: 13; v_call: TRBV27; d_call: TRBD2; clone_size: .; cdr3_aa: CASRTLAGDEQYF; cdr3_nt: TGTGCCAGCAGGACCTTAGCGGGAGACGAGCAGTACTTC
j_call: TRBJ2-7; cdr3_length: 15; v_call: TRBV7-9; d_call: .; clone_size: .; cdr3_aa: CASSLVRERFDEQYF; cdr3_nt: TGTGCCAGCAGCTTGGTACGGGAGAGGTTCGACGAGCAGTACTTC
j_call: TRBJ2-1; cdr3_length: 16; v_call: TRBV27; d_call: TRBD2; clone_size: once; cdr3_aa: CASKGEREVGYNEQFF; cdr3_nt: TGTGCCAGCAAGGGGGAGCGGGAGGTGGGCTACAATGAGCAGTTCTTC
j_call: TRBJ1-5; cdr3_length: 14; v_call: TRBV27; d_call: .; clone_size: .; cdr3_aa: CASSYRADSQPQHF; cdr3_nt: TGTGCCAGCAGCTACCGGGCAGATTCTCAGCCCCAGCATTTT
j_call: TRBJ2-5; cdr3_length: 12; v_call: TRBV7-9; d_call: .; clone_size: .; cdr3_aa: CASSSPQETQYF; cdr3_nt: TGTGCCAGCAGCTCCCCCCAGGAGACCCAGTACTTC
j_call: TRBJ2-3; cdr3_length: 17; v_call: TRBV28; d_call: TRBD2; clone_size: .; cdr3_aa: CASNPRGREGLADTQYF; cdr3_nt: TGTGCCAGTAATCCTAGGGGGCGGGAGGGCCTTGCAGATACGCAGTATTTT
j_call: TRBJ2-7; cdr3_length: 14; v_call: TRBV4-1; d_call: .; clone_size: .; cdr3_aa: CASSPNYGSYEQYF; cdr3_nt: TGCGCCAGCAGCCCGAACTACGGCTCCTACGAGCAGTACTTC
j_call: TRBJ2-7; cdr3_length: 15; v_call: TRBV6-1; d_call: TRBD2; clone_size: .; cdr3_aa: CASMGLAGDTYEQYF; cdr3_nt: TGTGCCAGCATGGGGCTAGCGGGAGACACCTACGAGCAGTACTTC
j_call: TRBJ2-7; cdr3_length: 16; v_call: TRBV4-1; d_call: .; clone_size: .; cdr3_aa: CASSHPYSGSREEQYF; cdr3_nt: TGCGCCAGCAGCCATCCGTACAGTGGATCTCGGGAAGAGCAGTACTTC
j_call: TRBJ1-2; cdr3_length: 10; v_call: TRBV20-1; d_call: .; clone_size: .; cdr3_aa: CSATPGGYTF; cdr3_nt: TGCAGTGCTACTCCCGGCGGCTACACCTTC
j_call: TRBJ2-7; cdr3_length: 17; v_call: TRBV27; d_call: .; clone_size: .; cdr3_aa: CASIVFSKETRVYEQYF; cdr3_nt: TGTGCCAGCATTGTGTTCTCCAAAGAGACAAGGGTCTACGAGCAGTACTTC
j_call: TRBJ2-2; cdr3_length: 17; v_call: TRBV13; d_call: .; clone_size: once; cdr3_aa: CASSQTGGRRDTGELFF; cdr3_nt: TGTGCCAGCAGCCAAACCGGGGGGCGACGGGACACCGGGGAGCTGTTTTTT